This TCR beta chain was documented in a study of T cell responses to AZD1222 COVID-19 vaccine. General study results and limits: Baseline serostatus was positive in only a handful of AZD1222 recipients. Scientists sampled the repertoires only once the peak T cell response had passed.

Concerning this clone itself: Its antigen is unknown.

The table came from immunoSEQ multiplex PCR; TCRdb's copy has only in-frame clones and leaves some out. The data show some 200,000 clones, 80% to 95% seen once. With 1 base removed from V and 5 bases from J, the gap between germline ends came to 17 bases. CDR1 and CDR2 from the germline V gene are SGHVS and FNYEAQ. The CDR3 loop spans 16 amino acids. This chain connects TRBV7-6 to TRBJ1-2; D call uncertain. The sequence came from an adult who received the AZD1222 COVID-19 vaccine. The source material was peripheral blood, sampled 28 days after the second AZD1222 dose. CDR3 nucleotides: TGTGCCAGCAGCTTAGAAGTTTCGGGCACCAATTATGGCTACACCTTC. Its protein is CASSLEVSGTNYGYTF. Combining the CDR3 with reference TRBV7-6 and TRBJ1-2 gives the whole variable domain GAGVSQSPRYKVTKRGQDVALRCDPISGHVSLYWYRQALGQGPEFLTYFNYEAQQDKSGLPNDRFSAERPEGSISTLTIQRTEQRDSAMYRCASSLEVSGTNYGYTFGSGTRLTVV.